Shown below are 5 T cell receptor beta chains from a single sample sequenced in a study of T cells expressing NK-cell markers. TCRdb processed the 5' RACE reads again and assigns one entry to each CDR3 protein, with no DNA. Here the sample table reports roughly 430,000 distinct CDR3 sequences. Source material: blood T cells: a sorted CD56 or NKG2C T cell subset, CD4+ or CD8+ T cells, or bulk PBMC T cells (not recorded which). The receptor set was obtained from a woman aged 18-70 years in good health.

CDR3 residues: CSAKSGANTEAFF. V and J are TRBV20-1 and TRBJ1-1; TCRdb outputs TRBD1, but without DNA this stays unchecked. Germline-derived CDR1 and CDR2 are DFQATT and SNEGSKA (reference sequence). The CDR3 is 13 residues long.

The CDR3 loop is CSARDRAIYEQYF. The chain combines TRBV20-1 with TRBJ2-7; TCRdb selects TRBD2, and the lack of DNA leaves this call unchecked. The germline gives CDR1 DFQATT, CDR2 SNEGSKA (reference sequence). This CDR3 has 13 amino acids.

This CDR3 reads CASSPPGGRDNEQFF. The chain has TRBV6-2 or TRBV6-3 and TRBJ2-1; TCRdb gives TRBD2 as the D gene, but with no DNA this cannot be confirmed. Germline CDR1 reads MNHEY; CDR2 reads SVGEGT. This CDR3 is 15 amino acids long.

V usage is TRBV12-3 or TRBV12-4 and J usage is TRBJ1-5; TCRdb's D call, TRBD1, is unchecked because there is no DNA. The CDR3 has 16 amino acids. CDR3 residues: CASSGGTGGIMEPQHF.

The CDR3 spells CASSLFRQETQYF. The rearrangement joins TRBV7-7 to TRBJ2-5. The CDR3 covers 13 residues. Germline values: CDR1 SSHAT, CDR2 FNYEAQ (reference sequence).